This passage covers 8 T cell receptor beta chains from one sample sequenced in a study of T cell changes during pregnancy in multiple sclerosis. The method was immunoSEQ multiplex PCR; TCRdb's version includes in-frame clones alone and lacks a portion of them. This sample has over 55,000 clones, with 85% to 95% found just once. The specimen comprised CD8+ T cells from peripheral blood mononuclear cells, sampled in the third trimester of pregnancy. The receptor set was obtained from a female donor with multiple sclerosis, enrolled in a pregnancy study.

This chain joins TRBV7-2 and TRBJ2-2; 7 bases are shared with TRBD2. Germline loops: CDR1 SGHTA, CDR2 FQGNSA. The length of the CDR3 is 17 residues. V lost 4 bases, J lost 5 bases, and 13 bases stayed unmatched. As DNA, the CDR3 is TGTGCCAGCAGCTCCCCTTTGGGGGGAGGGCGGACCGGGGAGCTGTTTTTT. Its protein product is CASSSPLGGGRTGELFF.

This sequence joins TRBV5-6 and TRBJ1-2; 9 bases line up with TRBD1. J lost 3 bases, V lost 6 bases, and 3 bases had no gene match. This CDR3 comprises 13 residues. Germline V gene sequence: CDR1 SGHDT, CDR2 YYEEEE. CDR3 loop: CASTTGGDYGYTF. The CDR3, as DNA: TGTGCCAGCACAACAGGGGGCGACTATGGCTACACCTTC. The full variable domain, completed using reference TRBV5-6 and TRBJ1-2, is DAGVTQSPTHLIKTRGQQVTLRCSPKSGHDTVSWYQQALGQGPQFIFQYYEEEERQRGNFPDRFSGHQFPNYSSELNVNALLLGDSALYLCASTTGGDYGYTFGSGTRLTVV.

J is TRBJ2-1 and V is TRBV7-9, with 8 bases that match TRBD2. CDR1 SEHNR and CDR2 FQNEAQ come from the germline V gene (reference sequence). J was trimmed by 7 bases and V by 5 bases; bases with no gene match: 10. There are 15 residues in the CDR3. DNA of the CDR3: TGTGCCAGCAGCCCCTTAGGCGGGAGGAGGAATGAGCAGTTCTTC. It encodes CASSPLGGRRNEQFF.

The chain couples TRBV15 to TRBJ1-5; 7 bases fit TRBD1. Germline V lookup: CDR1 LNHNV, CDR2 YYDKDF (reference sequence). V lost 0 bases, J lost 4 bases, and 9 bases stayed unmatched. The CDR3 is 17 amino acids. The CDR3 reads CATSRDGGTVGNQPQHF. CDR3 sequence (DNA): TGTGCCACCAGCAGAGATGGGGGGACAGTGGGGAATCAGCCCCAGCATTTT.

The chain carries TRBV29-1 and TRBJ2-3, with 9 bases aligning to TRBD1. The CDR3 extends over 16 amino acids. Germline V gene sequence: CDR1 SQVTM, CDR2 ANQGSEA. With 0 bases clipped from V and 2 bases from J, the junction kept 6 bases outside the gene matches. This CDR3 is CSVEEGQGKVTDTQYF. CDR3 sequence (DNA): TGCAGCGTTGAAGAGGGACAGGGAAAGGTCACAGATACGCAGTATTTT.

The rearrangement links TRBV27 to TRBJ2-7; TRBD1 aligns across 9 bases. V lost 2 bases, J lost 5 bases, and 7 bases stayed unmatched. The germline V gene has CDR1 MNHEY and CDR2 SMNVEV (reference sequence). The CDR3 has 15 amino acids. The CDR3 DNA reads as TGTGCCAGCAGTTTAGGGGGACAGGGAATCAACGAGCAGTACTTC. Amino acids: CASSLGGQGINEQYF.

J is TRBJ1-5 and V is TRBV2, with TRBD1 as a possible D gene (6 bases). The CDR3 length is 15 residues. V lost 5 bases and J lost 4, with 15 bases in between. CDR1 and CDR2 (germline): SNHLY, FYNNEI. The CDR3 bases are TGTGCCAGCAGTACGTCAGGGGAGAGGAATCAGCCCCAGCATTTT. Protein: CASSTSGERNQPQHF.

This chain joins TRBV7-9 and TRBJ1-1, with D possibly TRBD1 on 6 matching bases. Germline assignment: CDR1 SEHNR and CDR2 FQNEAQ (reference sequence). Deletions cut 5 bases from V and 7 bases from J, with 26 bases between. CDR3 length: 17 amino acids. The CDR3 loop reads CASSNLRDGRGGIEAFF. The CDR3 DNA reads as TGTGCCAGCAGCAACCTGCGGGACGGAAGGGGGGGAATTGAAGCTTTCTTT. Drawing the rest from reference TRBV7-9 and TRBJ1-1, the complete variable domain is DTGVSQNPRHKITKRGQNVTFRCDPISEHNRLYWYRQTLGQGPEFLTYFQNEAQLEKSRLLSDRFSAERPKGSFSTLEIQRTEQGDSAMYLCASSNLRDGRGGIEAFFGQGTRLTVV.